The source of this T cell receptor (beta chain) is a study of blood T cell repertoires in COVID-19. Study background: The United States, Italy and Spain provided the acute and convalescent COVID-19 samples.

In the source study's methods: How many nucleated cells were present was estimated from reference gene primer amplification. TCRdb keeps only in-frame clones here, not all; method: immunoSEQ multiplex PCR. For V, J and clone size, that table is used; D and trimming come from the DNA. Among about 170,000 clones, about 87% were seen once, and the ten largest hold 20% to 30%. There are 19 residues in the CDR3. The germline gives CDR1 GTSNPN, CDR2 SVGIG (reference sequence). V lost 0 bases, J lost 4 bases, and 24 bases lay in between. This TCR was recovered from a man between 60 and 75 years old with acute or convalescent COVID-19. V is TRBV30 and J is TRBJ1-4; D is perhaps TRBD1 (5 bases). The sample comprised peripheral blood. Here the CDR3 reads CAWSVARSPRQRGNEKLFF. The CDR3 DNA follows: TGTGCCTGGAGTGTTGCCCGAAGCCCCAGACAGCGGGGTAATGAAAAACTGTTTTTT.